The 16 T cell receptor beta chains presented below share a single source sample, sequenced in a study of blood T cells in healthy people across ages. The use of a sample-barcoded 5' primer and a J-beta primer mix characterized a second PCR of about 7 to 12 cycles. Via MiXCR, TCRdb re-called the 5' RACE reads, giving one row per CDR3 protein. The repertoire includes 1.4 million or so distinct CDR3 sequences, approximately 39% of them detected once, and about 4% sits in the top ten. Sequences were obtained from blood. The origin of the receptors is a woman younger than 30 in good health.

The genes are TRBV7-8 and TRBJ1-6; D is possibly TRBD1 (6 bases). V was pared by 5 bases and J by 4 bases, with 12 bases between. The germline V gene encodes CDR1 SGHVS and CDR2 FQNEAQ. The CDR3 has 15 residues. The CDR3 nucleotides are TGTGCCAGCAGCACTCGGACAGAGTATAATTCACCCCTCCACTTT. As protein: CASSTRTEYNSPLHF.

This clonotype was detected only once. The chain recombines TRBV5-1 with TRBJ2-4, with D possibly TRBD1 on 5 matching bases. Judging by the DNA end, TRBJ2-7 fits better; the J call may be wrong. Germline V gives CDR1 SGHRS, CDR2 YFSETQ. The CDR3 is made up of 12 amino acids. This chain's CDR3 is CASRAGIHEQYF. Here the CDR3 DNA reads TGCGCCAGCAGGGCAGGGATCCACGAGCAGTACTTC.

Comments on this clonotype: Just one base apart from a much larger clone, this may be a read error. The chain is built from TRBV29-1 and TRBJ1-2; D ambiguous. Germline-derived CDR1 and CDR2 are SQVTM and ANQGSEA. The CDR3 extends over 11 amino acids. Trimming removed 8 bases at V and 7 bases at J, with 14 bases between. The CDR3 DNA is TGCAGCACTCTGACGGTCACTGGCTACACCTTC. The encoded protein is CSTLTVTGYTF.

This clonotype was counted a few times. The chain links TRBV6-1 to TRBJ2-1; no definite D call. Trimming pared 6 bases from V and 0 bases from J, leaving 18 bases between. The CDR3 is 17 amino acids. Germline CDR1 and CDR2: MNHNS and SASEGT. The CDR3 DNA sequence: TGTGCCAGCAGCCCCACACCCACAGTGAGCTCCTACAATGAGCAGTTCTTC. This codes for CASSPTPTVSSYNEQFF.

This clonotype turned up a few times. The chain has TRBV29-1 and TRBJ2-7, with 9 bases lining up with TRBD1. The CDR3 spans 14 residues. The ends lost 1 base at V and 2 bases at J; junction bases unmatched: 3. Germline-derived CDR1 and CDR2 are SQVTM and ANQGSEA. The CDR3 sequence is CSVEAGQGPYEQYF. In DNA form, the CDR3 reads TGCAGCGTTGAAGCGGGACAGGGTCCCTACGAGCAGTACTTC.

This clonotype was seen a few times. The gene calls are TRBV7-2 and TRBJ2-1; the D gene is possibly TRBD2 (7 bases). From germline, CDR1 is SGHTA and CDR2 FQGNSA. The CDR3 is 14 residues long. V was clipped by 1 base and J by 9 bases, with 13 bases between them. The DNA of the CDR3 is TGTGCCAGCAGCTTAGGTCTAAGGGGGGGTGAGCAGTTCTTC. Protein: CASSLGLRGGEQFF.

The V gene is TRBV7-2, the J gene TRBJ2-1; D may be TRBD1 (6 bases). CDR3 length: 15 residues. Per the germline V gene, CDR1 is SGHTA and CDR2 is FQGNSA. Between the trimmed V and J ends, which lost 1 base and 3 bases, there was a span of 10 bases. CDR3 coding DNA: TGTGCCAGCAGCTTAGAGTGGGACAACTACAATGAGCAGTTCTTC. It translates to CASSLEWDNYNEQFF.

The chain is built from TRBV24-1 and TRBJ2-5; 7 nucleotides line up with TRBD1. CDR1 and CDR2 from the germline V gene are KGHDR and SFDVKD. V lost 3 bases, J lost 4 bases, and 1 base stayed unmatched. This CDR3 region has 13 residues. The CDR3 DNA sequence: TGTGCCACCAGTGATACAGGGGTAGAGACCCAGTACTTC. Protein sequence: CATSDTGVETQYF.

This clonotype was seen only a few times. The chain uses TRBV11-2 and TRBJ2-7; D gene unclear. The CDR3 length is 14 residues. Germline CDR1 reads SGHAT; CDR2 reads FQNNGV. Trimming removed 2 bases from V and 3 bases from J, with 11 bases in between. The CDR3 sequence is CASSLIHSSYEQYF. In DNA form, the CDR3 reads TGTGCCAGCAGCTTAATCCACAGCAGCTACGAGCAGTACTTC.

This clonotype was detected once. The genes are TRBV29-1 and TRBJ2-5; D may be TRBD1 or TRBD2 (5 bases each). This CDR3 region has 13 residues. The V end lost 3 bases, the J end lost 2 bases, and 10 bases lay between the germline ends. CDR1 SQVTM and CDR2 ANQGSEA come from the germline V gene. CDR3 loop: CSVDWDGQETQYF. The DNA of the CDR3 is TGCAGCGTTGATTGGGACGGGCAAGAGACCCAGTACTTC.

This clonotype was seen a handful of times. The CDR3: CASTQGAQRYEQFF. CDR3 DNA: TGTGCCAGCACACAGGGGGCACAACGCTATGAGCAGTTCTTC. The chain is built from TRBV7-9 and TRBJ2-1; the match to TRBD1 covers 9 bases. The CDR3 is 14 residues long. J gave up 8 bases and V 7 bases, and 9 bases lay outside the gene matches. Germline CDR1 and CDR2: SEHNR and FQNEAQ (reference sequence).

This clonotype was seen only a few times. The rearrangement joins TRBV5-1 to TRBJ2-5; 7 nucleotides line up with TRBD2. The CDR3 is 15 amino acids. V was clipped by 1 base and J by 3 bases; unmatched bases: 6. Germline CDR1 and CDR2: SGHRS and YFSETQ. The CDR3 DNA sequence: TGCGCCAGCAGCTTGTTTGCGGGAGAAGAAGAGACCCAGTACTTC. It translates to CASSLFAGEEETQYF.

J is TRBJ2-7 and V is TRBV29-1, with a weak D call TRBD2 (5 bases). Germline V lookup: CDR1 SQVTM, CDR2 ANQGSEA. The CDR3 sequence is 13 residues long. V lost 7 bases and J 0 bases, leaving 13 bases between the germline ends. The CDR3 region has the DNA TGCAGCGCCCGAATAGCGAACTCCTACGAGCAGTACTTC. This encodes CSARIANSYEQYF.

This chain links TRBV28 with TRBJ2-5; D is perhaps TRBD2 (5 bases). Germline values: CDR1 MDHEN, CDR2 SYDVKM. Trimming cost V 4 bases and J 4 bases, with 13 bases left between them. The CDR3 is made up of 14 amino acids. This CDR3 is CASSSWRWGETQYF. The CDR3 region has the DNA TGTGCCAGCAGTTCCTGGAGGTGGGGAGAGACCCAGTACTTC.

The chain has TRBV11-1 and TRBJ2-5; 11 bases fit TRBD2. After removal of 1 base from V and 11 bases from J, the junction contained 18 bases not matched to a gene. There are 18 residues in the CDR3. Looked up from germline, CDR1 is SGHAT and CDR2 is FQDESV (reference sequence). CDR3 amino acids: CASSLGLVKLAGDNEQYF. DNA of the CDR3: TGTGCCAGCAGCTTAGGCTTGGTCAAACTAGCGGGAGACAATGAGCAGTACTTC. The full variable domain, rest sourced from reference TRBV11-1 and TRBJ2-5, is EAEVAQSPRYKITEKSQAVAFWCDPISGHATLYWYRQILGQGPELLVQFQDESVVDDSQLPKDRFSAERLKGVDSTLKIQPAELGDSAMYLCASSLGLVKLAGDNEQYFGPGTRLLVL.

V and J are TRBV25-1 and TRBJ1-2; D gene ambiguous. Germline CDR1 and CDR2: MGHDK and SYGVNS. V lost 1 base and J lost 7, with 16 bases in between. There are 15 residues in the CDR3. The CDR3 DNA reads as TGTGCCAGCAGTGAATCCCGGGGAAGTGCAAGTGGCTACACCTTC. Amino acids: CASSESRGSASGYTF.